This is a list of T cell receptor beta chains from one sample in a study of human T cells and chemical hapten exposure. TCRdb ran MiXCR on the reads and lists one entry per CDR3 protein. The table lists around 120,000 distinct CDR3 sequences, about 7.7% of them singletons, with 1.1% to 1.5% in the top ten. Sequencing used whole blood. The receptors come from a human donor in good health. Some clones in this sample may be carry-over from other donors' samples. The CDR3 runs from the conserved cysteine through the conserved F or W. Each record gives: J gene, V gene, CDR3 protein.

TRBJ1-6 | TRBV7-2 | CASSPQGVGASPLHF
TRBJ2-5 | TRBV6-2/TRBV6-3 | CASIPSKQGGGQETQYF
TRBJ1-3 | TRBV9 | CASSVASTGTSGNTIYF
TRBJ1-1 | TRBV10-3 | CAISELNTEAFF
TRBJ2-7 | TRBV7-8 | CASSPGRYSYEQYF
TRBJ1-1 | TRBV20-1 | CSAPLLGQGGGEAFF
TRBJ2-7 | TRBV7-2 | CASSLSSGAYEQYF
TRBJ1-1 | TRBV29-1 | CSVVQGQNTEAFF
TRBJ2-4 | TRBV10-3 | CAISGTGALAKNIQYF
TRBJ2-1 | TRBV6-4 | CASSDSSGGLSVQFF
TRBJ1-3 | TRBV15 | CATSPTRLISGNTIYF
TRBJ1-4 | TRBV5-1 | CASSLEATSEKLFF
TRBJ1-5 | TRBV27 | CASSSRTGLSNQPQHF
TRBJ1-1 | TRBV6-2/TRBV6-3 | CASSYMSPGAGMNTEAFF
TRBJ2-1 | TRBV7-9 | CASSLPLAGSYNEQFF